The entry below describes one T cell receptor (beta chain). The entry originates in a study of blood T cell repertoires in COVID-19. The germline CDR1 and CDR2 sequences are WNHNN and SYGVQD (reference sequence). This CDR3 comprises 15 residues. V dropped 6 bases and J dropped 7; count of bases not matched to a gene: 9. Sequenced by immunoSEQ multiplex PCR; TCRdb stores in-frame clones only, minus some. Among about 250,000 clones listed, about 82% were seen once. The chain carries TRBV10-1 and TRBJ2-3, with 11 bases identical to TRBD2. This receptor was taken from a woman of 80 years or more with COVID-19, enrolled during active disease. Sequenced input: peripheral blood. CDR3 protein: CASSYSGGAAYTQYF. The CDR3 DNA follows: TGCGCCAGCAGCTATAGCGGGGGGGCCGCTTATACGCAGTATTTT.